This TCR beta chain comes out of a study of T-cell reconstitution after alpha-beta-depleted transplantation in children. It was with unique molecular identifiers that the TCRbeta library was prepared. TCRdb fed the PCR reads into MiXCR, producing one record per CDR3 protein. Among 490,000 or so distinct CDR3 sequences listed, around an eighth were seen once. A few counts support this clonotype. Germline values: CDR1 SGHDT, CDR2 YYEEEE. This CDR3 contains 15 residues. Trimming at V came to 6 bases and at J to 1 base, leaving 5 bases not matched to a gene. The receptor's source is a human donor who donated a stem cell graft to a child with combined immunodeficiency. This specimen was PBMCs from the stem cell graft donor, taken from the stem cell graft. The chain uses TRBV5-6 and TRBJ2-3; 10 positions agree with TRBD2. As DNA, the CDR3 is TGTGCCAGCACCTATCTAGCGGGGGGCACAGATACGCAGTATTTT. Its protein product is CASTYLAGGTDTQYF.